This T cell receptor (beta chain) came from a study of shared clonotypes between healthy human individuals. Whole-study results and caveats: Approximately 5.4% of naive CD4 clonotypes were common to a handful of donors.

Assay used: immunoSEQ multiplex PCR; TCRdb lists only in-frame clones, some missing. The repertoire consists of 2 million to 2.5 million clones, with approximately 96% occurring once and the leading ten covering 0.13%. Germline values: CDR1 SEHNR, CDR2 FQNEAQ (reference sequence). The V gene lost 1 base and the J gene lost 6 bases, with 10 bases spanning the gap. This CDR3 is built from 13 residues. The sample holds a few counts of this clone. Antigen specificity is unknown. This TCR was recovered from a man aged 18 to 29 in good health. The V call is TRBV7-9, the J call TRBJ2-7; D call uncertain. Sequenced: naive CD4+ T cells sorted from blood. Described subset: CD45RA+ positively selected. In nucleotides, the CDR3 is TGTGCCAGCAGCTTAGATACCGGGTCCGAGCAGTACTTC. Protein sequence: CASSLDTGSEQYF.